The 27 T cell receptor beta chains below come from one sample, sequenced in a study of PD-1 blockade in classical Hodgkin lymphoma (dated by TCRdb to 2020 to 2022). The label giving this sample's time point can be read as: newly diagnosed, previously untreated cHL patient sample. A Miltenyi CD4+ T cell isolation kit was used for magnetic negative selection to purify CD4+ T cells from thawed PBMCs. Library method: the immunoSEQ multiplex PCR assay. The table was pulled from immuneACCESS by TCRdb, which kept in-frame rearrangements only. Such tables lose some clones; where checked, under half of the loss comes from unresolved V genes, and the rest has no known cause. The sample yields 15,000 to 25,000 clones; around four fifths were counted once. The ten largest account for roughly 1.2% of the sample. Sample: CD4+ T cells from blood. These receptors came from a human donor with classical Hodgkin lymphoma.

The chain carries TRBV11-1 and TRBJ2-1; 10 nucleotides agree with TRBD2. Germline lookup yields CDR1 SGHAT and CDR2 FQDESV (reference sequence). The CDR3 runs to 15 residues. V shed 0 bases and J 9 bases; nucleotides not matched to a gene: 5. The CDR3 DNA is TGTGCCAGCAGCTTAGCGCTAGCGGGAGTAGCTGAGCAGTTCTTC. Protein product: CASSLALAGVAEQFF.

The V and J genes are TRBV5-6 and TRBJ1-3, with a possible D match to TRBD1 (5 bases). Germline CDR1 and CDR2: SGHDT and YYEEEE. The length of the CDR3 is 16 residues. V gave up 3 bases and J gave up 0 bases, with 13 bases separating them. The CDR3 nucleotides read TGTGCCAGCAGCTGGGGGATCCGATCCTCTGGAAACACCATATATTTT. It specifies CASSWGIRSSGNTIYF.

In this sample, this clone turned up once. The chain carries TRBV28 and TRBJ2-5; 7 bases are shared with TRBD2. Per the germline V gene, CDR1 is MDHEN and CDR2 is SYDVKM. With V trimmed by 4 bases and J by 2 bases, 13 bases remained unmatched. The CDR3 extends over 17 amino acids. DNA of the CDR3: TGTGCCAGCAGTTCCTCCCCCGGGAAAGCGGGACAAGAGACCCAGTACTTC. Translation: CASSSSPGKAGQETQYF.

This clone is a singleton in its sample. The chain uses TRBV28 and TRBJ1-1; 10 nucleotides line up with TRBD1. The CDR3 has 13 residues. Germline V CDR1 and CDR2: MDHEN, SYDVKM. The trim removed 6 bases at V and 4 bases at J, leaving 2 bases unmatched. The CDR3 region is CASRRTGGTEAFF. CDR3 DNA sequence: TGTGCCAGCAGACGGACAGGGGGCACTGAAGCTTTCTTT.

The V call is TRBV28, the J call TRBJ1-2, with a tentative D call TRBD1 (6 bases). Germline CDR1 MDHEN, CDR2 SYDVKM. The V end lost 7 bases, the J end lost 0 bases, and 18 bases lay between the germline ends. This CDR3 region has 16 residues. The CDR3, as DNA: TGTGCCAGCACCGAACCGACAGGACCTACTAACTATGGCTACACCTTC. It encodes CASTEPTGPTNYGYTF.

Here the CDR3 reads CASEDGSPRAGELFF. CDR3 DNA: TGCGCCAGCGAAGACGGTAGCCCCCGAGCCGGGGAGCTGTTTTTT. The rearrangement links TRBV5-1 to TRBJ2-2; D is undetermined. V was clipped by 7 bases and J by 6 bases, with 19 bases between them. This CDR3 contains 15 residues. Germline V gene lookup returns CDR1 SGHRS and CDR2 YFSETQ.

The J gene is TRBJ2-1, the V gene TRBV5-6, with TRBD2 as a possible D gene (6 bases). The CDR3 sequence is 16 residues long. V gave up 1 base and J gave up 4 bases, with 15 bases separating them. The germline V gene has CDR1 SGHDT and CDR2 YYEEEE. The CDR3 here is CASSLRRATPYNEQFF. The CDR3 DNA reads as TGTGCCAGCAGCTTGAGGAGGGCTACACCTTACAATGAGCAGTTCTTC.

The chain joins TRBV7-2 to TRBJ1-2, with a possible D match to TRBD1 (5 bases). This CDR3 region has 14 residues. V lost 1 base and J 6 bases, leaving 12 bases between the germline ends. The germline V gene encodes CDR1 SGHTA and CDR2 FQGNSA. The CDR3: CASSLGGGADGYTF. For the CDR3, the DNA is TGTGCCAGCAGCTTAGGAGGAGGGGCGGATGGCTACACCTTC.

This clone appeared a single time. As DNA, the CDR3 is TGTGCCAGCAGCTCGACAGGCCAAGAGACCCAGTACTTC. Translated: CASSSTGQETQYF. The V and J genes are TRBV11-1 and TRBJ2-5; tentatively, D is TRBD1 (6 bases). The CDR3 spans 13 residues. The ends were cut back, 4 bases at V and 1 base at J, with 7 bases in the middle. Germline values: CDR1 SGHAT, CDR2 FQDESV (reference sequence).

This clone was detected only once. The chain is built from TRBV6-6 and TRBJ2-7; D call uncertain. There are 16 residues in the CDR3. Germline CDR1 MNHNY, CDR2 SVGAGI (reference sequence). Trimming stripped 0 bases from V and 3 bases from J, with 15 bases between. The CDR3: CASSYSRSSFSYEQYF. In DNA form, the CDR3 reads TGTGCCAGCAGTTACTCGAGATCAAGCTTCAGCTACGAGCAGTACTTC.

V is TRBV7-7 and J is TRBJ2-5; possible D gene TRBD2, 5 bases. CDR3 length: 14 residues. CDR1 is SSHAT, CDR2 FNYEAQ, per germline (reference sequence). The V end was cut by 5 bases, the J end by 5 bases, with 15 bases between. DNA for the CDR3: TGTGCCAGCAGCAAGCGAGGGATTGGGGAGACCCAGTACTTC. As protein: CASSKRGIGETQYF.

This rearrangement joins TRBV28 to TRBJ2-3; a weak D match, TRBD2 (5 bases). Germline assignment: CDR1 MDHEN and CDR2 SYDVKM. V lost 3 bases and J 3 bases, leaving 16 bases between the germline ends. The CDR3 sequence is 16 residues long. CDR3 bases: TGTGCCAGCAGTTTTGTAGACTCCGGCGGGACAGATACGCAGTATTTT. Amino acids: CASSFVDSGGTDTQYF.

The CDR3 DNA reads as TGTGCCAGCAGCACTACGGGGCCCCAAGAGACCCAGTACTTC. Its translation: CASSTTGPQETQYF. The J gene is TRBJ2-5, the V gene TRBV6-6; D is possibly TRBD1 or TRBD2 (5 bases each). V lost 6 bases and J 1 base, leaving 12 bases between the germline ends. Germline CDR1 MNHNY, CDR2 SVGAGI (reference sequence). CDR3 size: 14 residues.

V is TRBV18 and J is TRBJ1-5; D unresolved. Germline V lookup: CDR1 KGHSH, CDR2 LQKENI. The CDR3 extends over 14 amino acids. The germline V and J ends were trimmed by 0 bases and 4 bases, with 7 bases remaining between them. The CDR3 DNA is TGTGCCAGCTCACCACCGAACGGGAATCAGCCCCAGCATTTT. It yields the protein CASSPPNGNQPQHF.

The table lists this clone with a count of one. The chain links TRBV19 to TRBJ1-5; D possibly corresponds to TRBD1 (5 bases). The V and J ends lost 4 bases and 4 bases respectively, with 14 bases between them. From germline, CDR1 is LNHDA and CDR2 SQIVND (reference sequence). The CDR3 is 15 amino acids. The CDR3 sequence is CASSRGRQGNQPQHF. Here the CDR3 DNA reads TGTGCCAGTAGTAGGGGGAGGCAGGGTAATCAGCCCCAGCATTTT.

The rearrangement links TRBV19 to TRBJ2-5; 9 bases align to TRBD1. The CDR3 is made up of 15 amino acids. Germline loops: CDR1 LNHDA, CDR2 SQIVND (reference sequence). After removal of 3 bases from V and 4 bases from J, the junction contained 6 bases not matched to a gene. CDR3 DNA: TGTGCCAGTAGTATCGGGGGGACAGGGTTAGAGACCCAGTACTTC. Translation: CASSIGGTGLETQYF. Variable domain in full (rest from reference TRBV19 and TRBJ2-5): DGGITQSPKYLFRKEGQNVTLSCEQNLNHDAMYWYRQDPGQGLRLIYYSQIVNDFQKGDIAEGYSVSREKKESFPLTVTSAQKNPTAFYLCASSIGGTGLETQYFGPGTRLLVL.

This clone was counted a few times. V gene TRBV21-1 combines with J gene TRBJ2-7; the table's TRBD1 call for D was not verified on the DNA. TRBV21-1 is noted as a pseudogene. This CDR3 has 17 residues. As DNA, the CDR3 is TGTGCCAGCAGCAAAAGGAGGCCGACAGGGGGCTCCTACGAGCAGTACTTC. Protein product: CASSKRRPTGGSYEQYF.

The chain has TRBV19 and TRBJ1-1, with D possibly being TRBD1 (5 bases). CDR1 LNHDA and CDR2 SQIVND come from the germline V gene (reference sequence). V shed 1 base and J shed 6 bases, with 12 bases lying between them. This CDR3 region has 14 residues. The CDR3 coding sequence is TGTGCCAGTAGTATAGCCACCCCGACAGCTGAAGCTTTCTTT. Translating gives CASSIATPTAEAFF.

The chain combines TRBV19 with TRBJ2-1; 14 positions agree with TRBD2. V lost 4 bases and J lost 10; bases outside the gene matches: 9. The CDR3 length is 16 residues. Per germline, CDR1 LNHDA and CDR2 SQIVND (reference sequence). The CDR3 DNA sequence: TGTGCCAGTAGTAGGCCGGGACTAGCGGGAGCTGGGGAGCAGTTCTTC. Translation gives CASSRPGLAGAGEQFF.

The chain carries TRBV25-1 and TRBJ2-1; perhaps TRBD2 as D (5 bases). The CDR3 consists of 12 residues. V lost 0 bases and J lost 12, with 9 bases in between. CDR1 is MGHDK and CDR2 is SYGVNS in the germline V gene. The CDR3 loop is CASSEYAGAQFF. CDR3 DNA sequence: TGTGCCAGCAGTGAATATGCGGGTGCGCAGTTCTTC.

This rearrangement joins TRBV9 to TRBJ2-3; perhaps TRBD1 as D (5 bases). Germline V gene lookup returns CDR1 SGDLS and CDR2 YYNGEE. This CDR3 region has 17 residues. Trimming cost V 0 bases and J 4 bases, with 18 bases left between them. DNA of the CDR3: TGTGCCAGCAGCGTAGGAGTTCAGGGAATGGCCGCAGATACGCAGTATTTT. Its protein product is CASSVGVQGMAADTQYF.

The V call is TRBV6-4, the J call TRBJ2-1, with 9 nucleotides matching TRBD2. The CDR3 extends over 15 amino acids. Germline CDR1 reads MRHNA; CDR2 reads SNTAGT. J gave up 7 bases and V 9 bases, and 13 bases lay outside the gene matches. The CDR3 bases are TGTGCCAGTCCAACCCCGGGACTAGCTAGAAATGAGCAGTTCTTC. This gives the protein CASPTPGLARNEQFF.

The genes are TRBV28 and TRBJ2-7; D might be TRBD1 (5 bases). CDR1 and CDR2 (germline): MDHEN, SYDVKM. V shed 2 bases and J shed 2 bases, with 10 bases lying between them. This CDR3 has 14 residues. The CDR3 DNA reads TGTGCCAGCAGTTTACCGGACAAGACCTACGAGCAGTACTTC. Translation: CASSLPDKTYEQYF.

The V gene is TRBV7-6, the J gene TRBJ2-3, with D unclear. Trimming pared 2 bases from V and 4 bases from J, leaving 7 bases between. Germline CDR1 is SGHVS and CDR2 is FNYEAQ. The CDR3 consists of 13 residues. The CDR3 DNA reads TGTGCCAGCAGCTTAAGAGGATCAGATACGCAGTATTTT. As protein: CASSLRGSDTQYF.

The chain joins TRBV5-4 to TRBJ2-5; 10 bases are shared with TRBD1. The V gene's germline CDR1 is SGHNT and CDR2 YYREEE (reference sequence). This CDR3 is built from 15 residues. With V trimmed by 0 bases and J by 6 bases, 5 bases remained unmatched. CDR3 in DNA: TGTGCCAGCAGCTTGGGGGGGACAGGGGTGCAGACCCAGTACTTC. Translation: CASSLGGTGVQTQYF.

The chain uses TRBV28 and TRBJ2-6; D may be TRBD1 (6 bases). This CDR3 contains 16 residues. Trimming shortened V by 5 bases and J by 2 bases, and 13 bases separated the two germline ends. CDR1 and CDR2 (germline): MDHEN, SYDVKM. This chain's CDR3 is CASSPYRAPGANVLTF. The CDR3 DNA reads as TGTGCCAGCAGTCCCTACAGGGCCCCTGGGGCCAACGTCCTGACTTTC.

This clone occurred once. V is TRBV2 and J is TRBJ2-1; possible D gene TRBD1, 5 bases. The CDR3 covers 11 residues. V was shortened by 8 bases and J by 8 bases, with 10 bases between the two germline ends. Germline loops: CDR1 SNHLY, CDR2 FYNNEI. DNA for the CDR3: TGTGCCAGCGGTCAGGGCTATGAGCAGTTCTTC. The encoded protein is CASGQGYEQFF.